One and the same sample provided the 11 T cell receptor beta chains below, sequenced in a study of cytomegalovirus exposure and HLA in healthy donors (dated by TCRdb to about 2017). Library preparation employed the immunoSEQ multiplex PCR assay. For the multiplex PCR, a mixture combining 60 forward primers for TCR Vbeta segments and 13 reverse primers for TCR Jbeta segments was used. Sourced from immuneACCESS, this table was stored by TCRdb with only in-frame sequences that have V and J called. A share of the clones is absent; for the studies checked, an unresolved V gene accounts for under half, and the remainder has no known explanation. This sample comprises 85,000 to 90,000 clones, around 84% of them detected only once. The top ten clonotypes cover 6.5% to 9% of the sample. Sequencing was performed on PBMCs. These receptors were taken from a man between 40 and 49 years old in good health and CMV-seropositive.

The V call is TRBV5-6, the J call TRBJ2-7; 9 bases map to TRBD2. The V and J ends lost 4 bases and 2 bases, in that order; junction bases with no gene match: 7. This CDR3 is built from 15 residues. Germline lookup yields CDR1 SGHDT and CDR2 YYEEEE. DNA of the CDR3: TGTGCCAGCAGCCCGGCGACTAGCGGAGCCTACGAGCAGTACTTC. It translates to CASSPATSGAYEQYF.

The rearrangement uses TRBV7-2 and TRBJ2-7; TRBD2 might be the D (5 bases). Germline V gene lookup returns CDR1 SGHTA and CDR2 FQGNSA. This CDR3 has 15 amino acids. The V end lost 6 bases, the J end lost 3 bases, and 18 bases lay between the germline ends. CDR3 protein: CASRVSATEYYEQYF. DNA for the CDR3: TGTGCCAGCAGGGTTAGCGCAACCGAATACTACGAGCAGTACTTC.

The rearrangement links TRBV2 to TRBJ1-5; no reliable D call. The germline V and J ends were trimmed by 5 bases and 7 bases, with 18 bases remaining between them. Germline values: CDR1 SNHLY, CDR2 FYNNEI. The CDR3 runs 15 residues. CDR3: CASSRSRISGQPQHF. The CDR3 DNA sequence: TGTGCCAGCAGTCGTAGCCGGATCTCTGGCCAGCCCCAGCATTTT.

The chain recombines TRBV28 with TRBJ1-2; D unresolved. From germline, CDR1 is MDHEN and CDR2 SYDVKM. Between the trimmed V and J ends, which lost 7 bases and 4 bases, there was a span of 13 bases. The CDR3 has 13 residues. CDR3 protein: CASTTSDSYGYTF. In nucleotides, the CDR3 is TGTGCCAGCACAACAAGTGACTCCTATGGCTACACCTTC.

The V call is TRBV11-2, the J call TRBJ2-2, with 7 bases fitting TRBD2. CDR3 length: 14 residues. Germline V gene lookup returns CDR1 SGHAT and CDR2 FQNNGV. Germline trimming cut 5 bases from V and 7 bases from J; bases unmatched to any gene: 7. In nucleotides, the CDR3 is TGTGCCAGCAGCCCTCAGGGACTATACGGGGAGCTGTTTTTT. Translation: CASSPQGLYGELFF.

CDR3 residues: CASTGQGVGNQPQHF. DNA of the CDR3: TGTGCCAGCACCGGACAGGGGGTTGGCAATCAGCCCCAGCATTTT. J is TRBJ1-5 and V is TRBV6-6, with 10 bases that match TRBD1. Germline CDR1 reads MNHNY; CDR2 reads SVGAGI (reference sequence). CDR3 length: 15 amino acids. V trimming: 7 bases; J trimming: 2 bases; junction bases outside the gene matches: 5.

This rearrangement joins TRBV5-1 to TRBJ2-7, with a tentative D call TRBD2 (5 bases). From germline, CDR1 is SGHRS and CDR2 YFSETQ. This CDR3 has 14 amino acids. The V end lost 0 bases, the J end lost 5 bases, and 12 bases lay between the germline ends. This chain's CDR3 is CASSLDGGVNEQYF. The CDR3 DNA is TGCGCCAGCAGCTTGGACGGAGGAGTAAACGAGCAGTACTTC.

The chain uses TRBV11-2 and TRBJ1-4, with D possibly TRBD1 on 5 matching bases. CDR1 is SGHAT, CDR2 FQNNGV, per germline. CDR3 size: 15 residues. The V end lost 3 bases, the J end lost 4 bases, and 12 bases lay between the germline ends. The CDR3: CASSFTDTNNEKLFF. CDR3 in DNA: TGTGCCAGCAGCTTCACGGACACCAATAATGAAAAACTGTTTTTT. The variable domain in full, with the rest retrieved from reference TRBV11-2 and TRBJ1-4, is EAGVAQSPRYKIIEKRQSVAFWCNPISGHATLYWYQQILGQGPKLLIQFQNNGVVDDSQLPKDRFSAERLKGVDSTLKIQPAKLEDSAVYLCASSFTDTNNEKLFFGSGTQLSVL.

V gene TRBV7-9 combines with J gene TRBJ2-1; TRBD2 matches at 12 bases. The CDR3 runs 17 residues. V gave up 5 bases and J gave up 7 bases; unmatched junction bases: 12. Germline CDR1 and CDR2: SEHNR and FQNEAQ (reference sequence). The CDR3 DNA reads TGTGCCAGCAGCCAATACCCTAGCGGGAGGGTAAAAAATGAGCAGTTCTTC. This sequence encodes CASSQYPSGRVKNEQFF.

V and J are TRBV19 and TRBJ1-5, with D tentatively TRBD1 (5 bases). V was pared by 2 bases and J by 0 bases, with 20 bases between. The CDR3 runs 19 residues. Looked up from germline, CDR1 is LNHDA and CDR2 is SQIVND (reference sequence). In DNA form, the CDR3 reads TGTGCCAGTAGTATAAGGTCGGTCTCAGGGAAATATAGCAATCAGCCCCAGCATTTT. This encodes CASSIRSVSGKYSNQPQHF.

This clone was counted only a few times. V usage is TRBV13 and J usage is TRBJ2-7, with D unresolved. The CDR3 spans 14 residues. The V gene lost 5 bases and the J gene lost 3 bases, with 14 bases spanning the gap. The germline gives CDR1 PRHDT, CDR2 FYEKMQ (reference sequence). The CDR3 nucleotides read TGTGCCAGCAGCCCCTTACGGTCGGGCTACGAGCAGTACTTC. Its translation: CASSPLRSGYEQYF. Full variable domain (rest looked up from reference TRBV13 and TRBJ2-7): AAGVIQSPRHLIKEKRETATLKCYPIPRHDTVYWYQQGPGQDPQFLISFYEKMQSDKGSIPDRFSAQQFSDYHSELNMSSLELGDSALYFCASSPLRSGYEQYFGPGTRLTVT.